A selection of T cell receptor beta chains follows, all from one sample in a study of T cell repertoires in cytomegalovirus infection. TCRdb redid the calling of the reads with MiXCR, one entry per CDR3 protein. The sample lists approximately 170,000 distinct CDR3 sequences, about 15% occurring once. Sequences were obtained from CD8+ T cells from PBMCs. The receptor set was obtained from a human donor in good health (CMV status not recorded). Some clones in this sample may be carry-over from other donors' samples. CDR3s include the opening cysteine and the closing phenylalanine or tryptophan. The D gene is left open where the match is weak. Clone size is stated in some rows and not others, as once, few, many or a class when expanded.

D | size | J | V | CDR3 | DNA
TRBD2 | few | TRBJ2-2 | TRBV2 | CASSVHLAGGSSTGELFF | TGTGCCAGCAGTGTACATCTAGCGGGGGGGTCGAGCACCGGGGAGCTGTTTTTT
NA | NA | TRBJ2-7 | TRBV5-6 | CASSGDIDAHEQYF | TGTGCCAGCAGCGGGGACATAGATGCCCACGAGCAGTACTTC
NA | NA | TRBJ1-1 | TRBV28 | CASMGTGNTEAFF | TGTGCCAGCATGGGCACAGGTAACACTGAAGCTTTCTTT
NA | few | TRBJ2-1 | TRBV19 | CASTSQGEVDEQFF | TGTGCCAGTACTTCTCAGGGGGAGGTCGATGAGCAGTTCTTC
NA | NA | TRBJ2-3 | TRBV19 | CASSIVEGDTQYF | TGTGCCAGTAGTATAGTTGAGGGAGATACGCAGTATTTT
NA | NA | TRBJ2-7 | TRBV6-2/TRBV6-3 | CASTSTGPTGWEQYF | TGTGCCAGCACCTCTACCGGGCCGACTGGTTGGGAGCAGTACTTC
NA | few | TRBJ2-1 | TRBV28 | CASRKELASRSNEQFF | TGTGCCAGCAGGAAAGAACTTGCCTCGCGGTCAAATGAGCAGTTCTTC
NA | NA | TRBJ1-1 | TRBV28 | CASTIAGDTEAFF | TGTGCCAGCACTATCGCTGGGGACACTGAAGCTTTCTTT
NA | many | TRBJ2-1 | TRBV7-2 | CASSLARKSYNEQFF | TGTGCCAGCAGCCTTGCGAGGAAGTCCTACAATGAGCAGTTCTTC
TRBD1 | NA | TRBJ2-7 | TRBV7-9 | CASSLTGGLTYEQYF | TGTGCCAGCAGCCTTACAGGGGGCCTGACCTACGAGCAGTACTTC
NA | NA | TRBJ2-7 | TRBV7-9 | CASSLALGPKAYEQYF | TGTGCCAGCAGCTTAGCTCTCGGCCCCAAAGCCTACGAGCAGTACTTC
NA | few | TRBJ1-3 | TRBV29-1 | CSVEDRASGNTIYF | TGCAGCGTTGAAGACCGGGCTTCGGGAAACACCATATATTTT
NA | NA | TRBJ2-1 | TRBV7-9 | CASTGSEQFF | TGTGCCAGCACTGGAAGTGAGCAGTTCTTC
NA | few | TRBJ1-5 | TRBV7-2 | CASSLESELGEPQHF | TGTGCCAGCAGCTTAGAGTCGGAGCTTGGAGAGCCCCAGCATTTT
NA | NA | TRBJ1-2 | TRBV6-2/TRBV6-3 | CASSYSKSEGYGYTF | TGTGCCAGCAGTTACTCGAAATCAGAAGGCTATGGCTACACCTTC
NA | many | TRBJ2-1 | TRBV28 | CATGVWGNEQFF | TGTGCCACGGGGGTTTGGGGCAATGAGCAGTTCTTC
NA | once | TRBJ1-3 | TRBV25-1 | CASSDQYDSSGNTIYF | TGTGCCAGCAGTGACCAGTATGATAGCTCTGGAAACACCATATATTTT
NA | NA | TRBJ2-7 | TRBV14 | CASSQAGGPLSYEQYF | TGTGCCAGCAGCCAAGCCGGGGGACCCCTCTCGTACGAGCAGTACTTC
NA | few | TRBJ2-1 | TRBV27 | CASSLEGRPGNEQFF | TGTGCCAGCAGTTTGGAGGGTCGGCCTGGCAATGAGCAGTTCTTC
NA | few | TRBJ2-3 | TRBV6-2/TRBV6-3 | CASNWDLRDTQYF | TGTGCCAGCAACTGGGACTTACGAGATACGCAGTATTTT
TRBD2 | few | TRBJ2-1 | TRBV27 | CASILLSGGQGEQFF | TGTGCCAGCATCCTATTAAGCGGGGGGCAGGGTGAGCAGTTCTTC
TRBD2 | NA | TRBJ2-1 | TRBV29-1 | CSVPLAGEWNEQFF | TGCAGCGTTCCACTAGCGGGAGAGTGGAATGAGCAGTTCTTC
NA | NA | TRBJ2-5 | TRBV2 | CASKDSGARETQYF | TGTGCCAGCAAGGACAGTGGGGCAAGGGAGACCCAGTACTTC
NA | few | TRBJ2-1 | TRBV11-2 | CASSLARKTLPYNEQFF | TGTGCCAGCAGCTTAGCCAGGAAGACGCTCCCTTACAATGAGCAGTTCTTC
TRBD2 | few | TRBJ2-1 | TRBV7-2 | CASSLAGGVRDEQFF | TGTGCCAGCAGCCTAGCGGGAGGGGTTAGAGATGAGCAGTTCTTC
NA | few | TRBJ2-3 | TRBV9 | CASSAGGQSTDTQYF | TGTGCCAGCAGCGCAGGGGGGCAGAGCACAGATACGCAGTATTTT
NA | NA | TRBJ1-1 | TRBV16 | CASSQSKGLEAFF | TGTGCCAGCAGCCAATCAAAGGGCCTCGAAGCTTTCTTT
NA | few | TRBJ1-5 | TRBV7-8 | CASSLTRQGVGVGQPQHF | TGTGCCAGCAGCTTAACGAGGCAGGGAGTAGGGGTGGGTCAGCCCCAGCATTTT
NA | few | TRBJ2-1 | TRBV6-8 | CASSRRADEQFF | TGTGCCAGCAGTAGAAGGGCGGATGAGCAGTTCTTC
NA | many | TRBJ2-1 | TRBV7-8 | CASSLSGGSGNEQFF | TGTGCCAGCAGCTTATCAGGGGGGTCGGGCAATGAGCAGTTCTTC
TRBD1 | NA | TRBJ2-2 | TRBV7-2 | CASSQPPTGTYTGELFF | TGTGCCAGCAGCCAACCACCGACAGGGACCTACACCGGGGAGCTGTTTTTT
NA | NA | TRBJ2-4 | TRBV6-6 | CATRGDSKNIQYF | TGTGCCACCCGGGGAGACTCCAAAAACATTCAGTACTTC
NA | many | TRBJ1-1 | TRBV11-1 | CASSLRAGRNTEAFF | TGTGCCAGCAGCTTAAGGGCAGGGCGGAACACTGAAGCTTTCTTT
TRBD1 | NA | TRBJ2-7 | TRBV28 | CASSSPGTGVYEQYF | TGTGCCAGCAGTTCCCCCGGGACAGGGGTCTACGAGCAGTACTTC
TRBD2 | NA | TRBJ2-1 | TRBV6-2/TRBV6-3 | CASSYFSGANNEQFF | TGTGCCAGCAGTTACTTTAGCGGGGCCAACAATGAGCAGTTCTTC
NA | NA | TRBJ2-7 | TRBV5-5 | CASSSRQTSSYEQYF | TGTGCCAGCAGCTCCAGACAGACCAGCTCCTACGAGCAGTACTTC
NA | many | TRBJ2-2 | TRBV29-1 | CSADVAGELFF | TGCAGCGCCGATGTGGCGGGGGAGCTGTTTTTT
TRBD1 | few | TRBJ2-2 | TRBV6-6 | CATDRDNTGELFF | TGTGCCACGGACAGGGATAACACCGGGGAGCTGTTTTTT
TRBD1 | NA | TRBJ2-6 | TRBV7-3 | CASAQGAPPSGANVLTF | TGTGCCAGCGCACAGGGGGCCCCACCCTCTGGGGCCAACGTCCTGACTTTC
NA | few | TRBJ1-2 | TRBV20-1 | CSAKGGDPSYGYTF | TGCAGTGCTAAAGGGGGGGATCCGTCCTATGGCTACACCTTC
NA | many | TRBJ1-4 | TRBV7-2 | CASSLAFRGGEKLFF | TGTGCCAGCAGCTTAGCTTTCAGGGGTGGGGAAAAACTGTTTTTT
NA | few | TRBJ2-5 | TRBV27 | CASSLYRMGDETQYF | TGTGCCAGCAGTTTATACCGGATGGGGGACGAGACCCAGTACTTC
NA | NA | TRBJ2-2 | TRBV20-1 | CSARDRGTPLGGILGELFF | TGCAGTGCTAGAGATCGGGGGACCCCACTCGGTGGAATTCTAGGGGAGCTGTTTTTT
NA | few | TRBJ2-1 | TRBV7-8 | CASREGGDNEQFF | TGTGCCAGCAGGGAAGGGGGTGACAATGAGCAGTTCTTC
NA | NA | TRBJ2-1 | TRBV6-1 | CASSDAGFYNEQFF | TGTGCCAGCAGTGATGCAGGGTTCTACAATGAGCAGTTCTTC
NA | few | TRBJ2-1 | TRBV6-2/TRBV6-3 | CASSSGPRGYNEQFF | TGTGCCAGCAGCTCGGGACCCCGGGGCTACAATGAGCAGTTCTTC
NA | NA | TRBJ1-1 | TRBV4-1 | CASSQGADIEAFF | TGTGCCAGCAGCCAAGGGGCAGACATTGAAGCTTTCTTT
NA | NA | TRBJ2-6 | TRBV6-6 | CASSYSKPWGDTSGTNVLTF | TGTGCCAGCAGTTACTCAAAGCCCTGGGGTGACACCTCTGGGACCAACGTCCTGACTTTC
TRBD2 | few | TRBJ2-7 | TRBV6-2/TRBV6-3 | CASSYSESGRYYEQYF | TGTGCCAGCAGTTACTCGGAAAGCGGGAGGTACTACGAGCAGTACTTC
NA | few | TRBJ2-3 | TRBV7-2 | CASSLEDTQYF | TGTGCCAGCAGCTTAGAAGATACGCAGTATTTT
NA | NA | TRBJ1-2 | TRBV14 | CASSQEATPNYGYTF | TGTGCCAGCAGCCAAGAGGCCACTCCTAACTATGGCTACACCTTC
TRBD1 | many | TRBJ1-2 | TRBV12-5 | CASGLVKTGGTPHDGYTF | TGTGCTAGTGGTTTGGTGAAGACAGGGGGTACCCCGCATGATGGCTACACCTTC
NA | NA | TRBJ2-1 | TRBV28 | CASSGTALIDEQFF | TGTGCCAGCAGCGGGACGGCCCTTATCGATGAGCAGTTCTTC
NA | few | TRBJ1-1 | TRBV11-2 | CASSLKSTEAFF | TGTGCCAGCAGCTTAAAAAGCACTGAAGCTTTCTTT
NA | NA | TRBJ1-2 | TRBV7-9 | CASSYREARDYGYTF | TGTGCCAGCAGCTACCGCGAGGCCAGGGATTATGGCTACACCTTC